This section outlines one T cell receptor (beta chain) sequence together with its context. The data were taken from a study of blood T cell repertoires in COVID-19. Study summary: Samples of COVID-19 (acute and convalescent) were obtained from the United States, Italy and Spain. From T cells, B-cell-depleted T cells, or PBMCs came the material, which was cDNA or gDNA.

V dropped 4 bases and J dropped 4 bases, with 14 bases sitting between them. The CDR3 covers 15 residues. Germline-derived CDR1 and CDR2 are SEHNR and FQNEAQ (reference sequence). Authors' data handling: Counts of nucleated cells, estimated from reference gene primer amplification, were obtained. Only in-frame clones appear in the TCRdb table, and some are missing; sequencing was by immunoSEQ multiplex PCR. The V and J calls and the clone size are those of that table, but D and trimming were determined from the DNA. The sample has under 250,000 clones; around 82% are singletons. This chain joins TRBV7-9 and TRBJ1-3, with D perhaps TRBD1 (6 bases). Specimen: peripheral blood. This receptor was obtained from a man in his forties with active or convalescent COVID-19. CDR3 nucleotides: TGTGCCAGCAGCTCCCCCGGACAGATAGGAAACACCATATATTTT. It encodes CASSSPGQIGNTIYF.